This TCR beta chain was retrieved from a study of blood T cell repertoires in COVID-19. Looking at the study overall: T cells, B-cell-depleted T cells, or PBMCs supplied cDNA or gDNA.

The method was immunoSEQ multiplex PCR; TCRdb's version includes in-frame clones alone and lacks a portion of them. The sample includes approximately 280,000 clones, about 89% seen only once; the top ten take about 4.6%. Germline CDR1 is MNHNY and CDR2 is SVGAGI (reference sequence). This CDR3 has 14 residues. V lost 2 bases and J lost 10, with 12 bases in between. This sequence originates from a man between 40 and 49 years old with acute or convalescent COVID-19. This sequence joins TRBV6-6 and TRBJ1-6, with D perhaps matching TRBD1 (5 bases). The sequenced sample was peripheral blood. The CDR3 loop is CASSYAPGGSPLHF. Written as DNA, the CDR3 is TGTGCCAGCAGTTACGCGCCTGGGGGGTCACCCCTCCACTTT.